One sample yielded the 28 T cell receptor beta chains listed below, sequenced in a study of blood T cell repertoires in COVID-19. The repertoire was sequenced with immunoSEQ multiplex PCR; TCRdb's copy has only in-frame clones and lacks some. The sample gives 150,000 to 200,000 clones, over 80% of which show up once; approximately 12% is in the top ten. The sequenced sample was PBMCs or T cells enriched from blood (not recorded which). The receptors stem from an older woman who had recovered from COVID-19.

The chain employs TRBV7-3 and TRBJ1-2; tentatively, D is TRBD1 (6 bases). The germline V gene has CDR1 SGHTA and CDR2 FQGTGA. Trimming cost V 5 bases and J 0 bases, with 19 bases left between them. This CDR3 comprises 17 residues. This chain's CDR3 is CASSPSGPTGANYGYTF. The DNA of the CDR3 is TGTGCCAGCAGCCCCTCGGGCCCGACAGGAGCTAACTATGGCTACACCTTC.

The chain has TRBV19 and TRBJ1-4, with 9 bases fitting TRBD1. The CDR3 consists of 15 residues. Trimming removed 2 bases from V and 7 bases from J; junction bases left unmatched: 5. Germline values: CDR1 LNHDA, CDR2 SQIVND (reference sequence). The CDR3 nucleotides are TGTGCCAGTAGTATACAGACAGGGGGAAGTGAAAAACTGTTTTTT. This gives the protein CASSIQTGGSEKLFF.

The V and J genes are TRBV10-3 and TRBJ1-6, with D maybe TRBD1 (6 bases). Per the germline V gene, CDR1 is ENHRY and CDR2 is SYGVKD. V lost 6 bases, J lost 3 bases, and 15 bases lay in between. There are 16 residues in the CDR3. CDR3 coding DNA: TGTGCCATCAGGGCGACAGGCGGTCTCTATAATTCACCCCTCCACTTT. Amino acid sequence: CAIRATGGLYNSPLHF.

This clone appeared once. The genes are TRBV30 and TRBJ1-1, with unresolved D. The V gene's germline CDR1 is GTSNPN and CDR2 SVGIG (reference sequence). Trimming took 3 bases from V and 3 from J, leaving 8 bases between them. The CDR3 spans 12 residues. The CDR3 nucleotides read TGTGCCTGGAGACCGGTAGACACTGAAGCTTTCTTT. It encodes CAWRPVDTEAFF.

This sequence joins TRBV5-4 and TRBJ2-1; TRBD2 matches 10 bases. The CDR3 is 17 amino acids. The germline V gene encodes CDR1 SGHNT and CDR2 YYREEE (reference sequence). Germline trimming cut 4 bases from V and 0 bases from J; bases unmatched to any gene: 7. This chain's CDR3 is CASSRISGRSSYNEQFF. For the CDR3, the DNA is TGTGCCAGCAGCCGCATTAGCGGGAGGAGCTCCTACAATGAGCAGTTCTTC.

The chain joins TRBV9 to TRBJ2-5, with TRBD2 matching 11 bases. The length of the CDR3 is 16 residues. V gave up 4 bases and J gave up 2 bases; unmatched junction bases: 7. The germline CDR1 and CDR2 sequences are SGDLS and YYNGEE. This chain's CDR3 is CASSITSGGPQETQYF. DNA for the CDR3: TGTGCCAGCAGCATTACTAGCGGGGGCCCTCAAGAGACCCAGTACTTC.

This clone was seen once. The CDR3 DNA reads TGCGCCAGCAGCCCTCAGGGGGATGGCTACACCTTC. Translated, it gives CASSPQGDGYTF. V usage is TRBV5-1 and J usage is TRBJ1-2; 7 nucleotides match TRBD1. This CDR3 is 12 amino acids long. The germline V gene has CDR1 SGHRS and CDR2 YFSETQ. The J segment lost 6 bases and the V segment lost 4 bases, leaving 3 bases of the junction unmatched.

This chain uses TRBV9 with TRBJ1-3; 7 nucleotides match TRBD1. This CDR3 is 15 amino acids long. Germline assignment: CDR1 SGDLS and CDR2 YYNGEE. With 4 bases clipped from V and 1 base from J, the junction kept 5 bases outside the gene matches. The CDR3 coding sequence is TGTGCCAGCAGCCGAAACAGGGGATCTGGAAACACCATATATTTT. Translating it yields CASSRNRGSGNTIYF.

This clone was seen only a few times. J is TRBJ1-5 and V is TRBV19; D remains ambiguous. CDR1 and CDR2 (germline): LNHDA, SQIVND (reference sequence). CDR3 length: 18 amino acids. V lost 3 bases to trimming and J lost 0 bases, with 18 bases between them. CDR3 amino acids: CASSIRVAELFSNQPQHF. In nucleotides, the CDR3 is TGTGCCAGTAGTATTAGAGTCGCCGAGCTCTTTAGCAATCAGCCCCAGCATTTT.

The J gene is TRBJ1-6, the V gene TRBV30; 8 nucleotides agree with TRBD1. The CDR3 length is 15 residues. Trimming cost V 0 bases and J 11 bases; bases outside gene matches: 9. Germline values: CDR1 GTSNPN, CDR2 SVGIG (reference sequence). The DNA of the CDR3 is TGTGCCTGGAGTGTACGGGCAGGGGGCAGGACACCCCTCCACTTT. Its translation: CAWSVRAGGRTPLHF.

As to this clone: This specimen includes other DNA sequences encoding the same CDR3. The chain has TRBV5-4 and TRBJ2-7; a weak D match, TRBD1 (5 bases). Per germline, CDR1 SGHNT and CDR2 YYREEE (reference sequence). This CDR3 has 13 residues. Trimming pared 0 bases from V and 4 bases from J, leaving 8 bases between. The DNA for the CDR3 is TGTGCCAGCAGCTTGGATCCAGGGTACGAGCAGTACTTC. Its protein is CASSLDPGYEQYF.

J is TRBJ1-1 and V is TRBV19; D may be TRBD1 (5 bases). V was clipped by 8 bases and J by 11 bases, with 15 bases between them. CDR3 length: 11 residues. Germline loops: CDR1 LNHDA, CDR2 SQIVND (reference sequence). The CDR3 DNA follows: TGTGCCAGTGGAAAGCGGGGGGGTGCTTTCTTT. Translating it yields CASGKRGGAFF.

Only one count was recorded for this clone. The chain couples TRBV5-1 to TRBJ2-2; 12 nucleotides align to TRBD2. Germline V gene data show CDR1 as SGHRS and CDR2 as YFSETQ. The CDR3 is 16 residues long. V gave up 0 bases and J gave up 4 bases; unmatched junction bases: 1. CDR3 region: CASSLGLAGVTGELFF. CDR3 nucleotide sequence: TGCGCCAGCAGCTTGGGACTAGCGGGAGTCACCGGGGAGCTGTTTTTT.

The chain employs TRBV19 and TRBJ1-1; unclear D gene. This CDR3 has 13 residues. Germline V CDR1 and CDR2: LNHDA, SQIVND (reference sequence). Trimming left V 0 bases short and J 4 bases short, with 6 bases between. The CDR3 nucleotides are TGTGCCAGTAGTATAGACGGGAGCACTGAAGCTTTCTTT. Translated: CASSIDGSTEAFF.

The chain combines TRBV28 with TRBJ1-6; D unclear. The V end was cut by 7 bases, the J end by 0 bases, with 7 bases between. This CDR3 is built from 14 residues. Germline CDR1 MDHEN, CDR2 SYDVKM. CDR3 residues: CASNLSSYNSPLHF. DNA of the CDR3: TGTGCCAGCAACCTAAGCTCCTATAATTCACCCCTCCACTTT.

The table lists this clone with a count of one. The chain joins TRBV2 to TRBJ1-5; TRBD1 might be the D (6 bases). Germline-derived CDR1 and CDR2 are SNHLY and FYNNEI. This CDR3 contains 17 residues. The ends were cut back, 6 bases at V and 0 bases at J, with 18 bases in the middle. CDR3: CASSVPPGTSSNQPQHF. CDR3 nucleotides: TGTGCCAGCAGCGTCCCCCCCGGGACATCTAGCAATCAGCCCCAGCATTTT.

This chain links TRBV6-1 with TRBJ1-5; no clear D. CDR1 is MNHNS and CDR2 is SASEGT in the germline V gene. The germline V and J ends were trimmed by 6 bases and 9 bases, with 15 bases remaining between them. This CDR3 region has 13 residues. CDR3 DNA: TGTGCCAGCAGCCCGAGGGAGGGCGCGCCCCAGCATTTT. Its protein is CASSPREGAPQHF.

The table lists this clone with a count of one. The chain combines TRBV18 with TRBJ1-2, with TRBD1 matching over 7 bases. Germline V gene sequence: CDR1 KGHSH, CDR2 LQKENI. V lost 2 bases, J lost 2 bases, and 5 bases stayed unmatched. This CDR3 has 15 residues. The CDR3 DNA follows: TGTGCCAGCTCACCAACGGGACAGTCGAACTATGGCTACACCTTC. It is translated as CASSPTGQSNYGYTF.

This clone was found once. The chain has TRBV19 and TRBJ2-5; 12 positions match TRBD1. The CDR3 length is 20 residues. Germline values: CDR1 LNHDA, CDR2 SQIVND (reference sequence). V dropped 3 bases and J dropped 5; count of bases not matched to a gene: 19. CDR3 amino acids: CASSIWGQGAAGDLRETQYF. The CDR3 bases are TGTGCCAGTAGTATCTGGGGACAGGGGGCTGCCGGGGACCTCCGGGAGACCCAGTACTTC.

In this sample, this clone turned up a few times. J is TRBJ1-6 and V is TRBV7-8; D not resolved. The germline V and J ends were trimmed by 1 base and 6 bases, with 7 bases remaining between them. The CDR3 length is 14 residues. Germline V lookup: CDR1 SGHVS, CDR2 FQNEAQ. CDR3 protein: CASSLDGSNSPLHF. In DNA, the CDR3 is TGTGCCAGCAGCTTAGATGGCAGTAATTCACCCCTCCACTTT.

The chain has TRBV29-1 and TRBJ1-1; 7 positions agree with TRBD1. CDR1 and CDR2 from the germline V gene are SQVTM and ANQGSEA. Trimming at V came to 7 bases and at J to 1 base, leaving 9 bases not matched to a gene. The CDR3 is 14 amino acids. CDR3 residues: CSAEKGQANTEAFF. The DNA for the CDR3 is TGCAGCGCCGAAAAAGGACAGGCGAACACTGAAGCTTTCTTT.

CDR3 loop: CASSELAGGDYEQYF. CDR3 nucleotides: TGTGCCAGCAGTGAATTAGCGGGAGGGGATTACGAGCAGTACTTC. The genes are TRBV6-1 and TRBJ2-7; 11 nucleotides line up with TRBD2. The junction had 4 bases not matched to a gene; V was cut back by 2 bases and J by 4 bases. The CDR3 contains 15 residues. The germline V gene has CDR1 MNHNS and CDR2 SASEGT.

This clone was recorded a few times. A read error may produce the germline difference seen at one junction end. This rearrangement joins TRBV3-1 (or the pseudogene TRBV3-2) to TRBJ2-5; D is possibly TRBD1 (5 bases). Germline-derived CDR1 and CDR2 are LGHDT and YNNKEL (reference sequence). The CDR3 consists of 11 residues. Here the CDR3 reads CASSQEWRQNF. CDR3 in DNA: TGTGCCAGCAGCCAAGAATGGAGACAGAACTTC.

This clone turned up a few times. The chain joins TRBV15 to TRBJ2-5; 13 nucleotides agree with TRBD2. With V trimmed by 3 bases and J by 1 base, 8 bases remained unmatched. The germline gives CDR1 LNHNV, CDR2 YYDKDF (reference sequence). CDR3 size: 18 residues. The CDR3 DNA reads TGTGCCACCAGCAGCGCAGGACTAGCGGGGGTCCTCCAAGAGACCCAGTACTTC. It translates to CATSSAGLAGVLQETQYF.

This clone was detected only once. The V gene is TRBV5-1, the J gene TRBJ2-3; 10 bases agree with TRBD2. This CDR3 contains 16 residues. With V trimmed by 1 base and J by 3 bases, 5 bases remained unmatched. The germline V gene encodes CDR1 SGHRS and CDR2 YFSETQ. The CDR3 DNA sequence: TGCGCCAGCAGCTTGTTTAGGACTAGCGGAACAGATACGCAGTATTTT. It codes for CASSLFRTSGTDTQYF.

This chain links TRBV29-1 with TRBJ1-3, with TRBD1 matching 9 bases. Germline loops: CDR1 SQVTM, CDR2 ANQGSEA. V trimming: 4 bases; J trimming: 7 bases; junction bases outside the gene matches: 2. The CDR3 is 12 amino acids. The CDR3 DNA reads as TGCAGCGTTGGGGGGACAGGGAACACCATATATTTT. Residues: CSVGGTGNTIYF.

The chain is built from TRBV7-7 and TRBJ2-3; 9 nucleotides match TRBD2. The CDR3 consists of 15 residues. J gave up 2 bases and V 5 bases, and 5 bases lay outside the gene matches. Germline CDR1 and CDR2: SSHAT and FNYEAQ (reference sequence). The CDR3 DNA sequence: TGTGCCAGCAGCCTAACTAGCGGGCCCACAGATACGCAGTATTTT. Protein sequence: CASSLTSGPTDTQYF.

The chain uses TRBV2 and TRBJ2-3, with 12 bases lining up with TRBD2. Germline loops: CDR1 SNHLY, CDR2 FYNNEI. V trimming: 8 bases; J trimming: 4 bases; junction bases outside the gene matches: 10. The CDR3 has 16 amino acids. The CDR3 reads CASSASGRAGSDTQYF. CDR3 coding DNA: TGTGCCAGCTCTGCTAGCGGGAGGGCCGGGTCAGATACGCAGTATTTT.